The clone carrying this T cell receptor beta chain was counted a few times. This specimen belongs to a study of radiotherapy plus CTLA-4 blockade in lung cancer. Focal radiation plus CTLA-4 blockade with ipilimumab was administered to patients who had chemo-refractory metastatic non-small-cell lung cancer. Assay used: immunoSEQ multiplex PCR; TCRdb lists only in-frame clones, some missing. The data contain about 87,000 clones, around nine tenths of them singletons. Specimen: peripheral blood, collected from a patient treated with radiotherapy plus ipilimumab. The receptor was derived from a human donor with non-small cell lung cancer that progressed on radiotherapy plus ipilimumab.

CDR3 bases: TGTGCCAGTAGTATGTTAGGACAGGGGCTTGACACTGAAGCTTTCTTT. Encoded protein: CASSMLGQGLDTEAFF. The chain couples TRBV19 to TRBJ1-1; 9 nucleotides match TRBD1. V lost 3 bases to trimming and J lost 3 bases; unmatched junction nucleotides: 8. The CDR3 sequence is 16 residues long. Germline-derived CDR1 and CDR2 are LNHDA and SQIVND (reference sequence).